Sequencing of this T cell receptor (beta chain) was carried out in a study of cytomegalovirus exposure and HLA in healthy donors. PCR amplification relied on 60 Vbeta primers (plus 13 Jbeta primers). Clones were read by immunoSEQ multiplex PCR, and TCRdb kept only the in-frame ones, dropping some. This table has fewer than 200,000 clones, approximately 80% appearing once. Germline V gene sequence: CDR1 SGHRS, CDR2 YFSETQ. CDR3 size: 14 residues. Trimming removed 0 bases from V and 2 bases from J, with 9 bases in between. The TCR sequence derives from a woman between 45 and 60 years old in good health and CMV-seronegative. The sequencing sample was made of PBMCs. The rearrangement uses TRBV5-1 and TRBJ2-7, with unresolved D. CDR3 bases: TGCGCCAGCAGCTTGGCCCCGGGTACCTACGAGCAGTACTTC. It is translated as CASSLAPGTYEQYF.